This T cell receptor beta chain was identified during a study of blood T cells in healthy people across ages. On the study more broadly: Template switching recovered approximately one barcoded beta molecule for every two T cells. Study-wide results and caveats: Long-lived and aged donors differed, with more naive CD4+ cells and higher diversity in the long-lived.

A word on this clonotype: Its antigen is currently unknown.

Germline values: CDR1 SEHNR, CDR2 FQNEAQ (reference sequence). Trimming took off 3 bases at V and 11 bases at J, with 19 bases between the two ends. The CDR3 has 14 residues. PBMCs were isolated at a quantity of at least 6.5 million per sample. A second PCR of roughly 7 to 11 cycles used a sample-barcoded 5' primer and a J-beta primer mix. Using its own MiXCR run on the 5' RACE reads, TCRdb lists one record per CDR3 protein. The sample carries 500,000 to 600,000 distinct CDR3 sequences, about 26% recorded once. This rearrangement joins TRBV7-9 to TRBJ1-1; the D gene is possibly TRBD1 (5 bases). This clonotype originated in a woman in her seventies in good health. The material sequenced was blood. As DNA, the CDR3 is TGTGCCAGCAGCTTCGCCCTCGGGGGGTGGTCGGCTTTCTTT. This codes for CASSFALGGWSAFF.